The present entry profiles one T cell receptor (beta chain) with its context. Its antigen remains unidentified. Using immunoSEQ multiplex PCR, the repertoire was profiled, and TCRdb retains in-frame clones only, with some absent. Of roughly 150,000 clones in the sample, roughly 92% were seen once. This sample was included in a study of T cell responses to AZD1222 COVID-19 vaccine. Study observations and caveats: Targeting of unmutated variant regions was reportedly seen in nearly half of spike-specific TCRs. Donors in the cohort were predominantly white British and more often female, and clonal diversity was possibly underestimated.

The specimen was peripheral blood, collected on day 0 of AZD1222 vaccination. The sequence derives from an adult in good health.

This CDR3 reads CASSHRGLLTYEQYF. DNA of the CDR3: TGTGCCAGCAGCCACAGGGGGTTACTAACCTACGAGCAGTACTTC. V and J are TRBV6-2 or TRBV6-3 and TRBJ2-7, with 8 bases that match TRBD1. This CDR3 is built from 15 residues. The ends lost 6 bases at V and 2 bases at J; junction bases unmatched: 9. Germline lookup yields CDR1 MNHEY and CDR2 SVGEGT.